This TCR beta chain was sequenced for a study of type 1 and type 2 diabetes patients. Findings and limits, study-wide: Both CD4+ and CD8+ type 2 diabetes repertoires showed significantly higher diversity than type 1. Type 2 diabetes and control samples shared highly correlated V and J usage, averaging about 0.97. A median of one highly-expanded CD4+ clone, covering 3% to 5% of reads, occurred in type 2 diabetes.

No donor had another autoimmune disease or recent infection within four weeks. This clonotype was seen just once. Its target is not known. Per the germline V gene, CDR1 is KGHDR and CDR2 is SFDVKD. The CDR3 totals 13 residues. V lost 0 bases to trimming and J lost 14 bases; unmatched junction nucleotides: 5. The PCR template was genomic DNA. Multiplex PCR with 30 forward and 13 reverse primers amplified the TCR beta CDR3. TCRdb re-called the multiplex PCR reads through MiXCR, storing one row per CDR3 protein. The sample has a few hundred thousand distinct CDR3 sequences, roughly 50% seen once; the top ten hold approximately 13%.

This TCR was recovered from a man in his late teens or twenties with type 2 diabetes. The chain links TRBV24-1 to TRBJ2-3, with TRBD1 identical over 9 bases. The sample was peripheral blood mononuclear cells (PBMCs). The CDR3 protein is CATSDLRGTGTYF. The CDR3 coding sequence is TGTGCCACCAGTGATTTGAGGGGGACAGGGACGTATTTT.